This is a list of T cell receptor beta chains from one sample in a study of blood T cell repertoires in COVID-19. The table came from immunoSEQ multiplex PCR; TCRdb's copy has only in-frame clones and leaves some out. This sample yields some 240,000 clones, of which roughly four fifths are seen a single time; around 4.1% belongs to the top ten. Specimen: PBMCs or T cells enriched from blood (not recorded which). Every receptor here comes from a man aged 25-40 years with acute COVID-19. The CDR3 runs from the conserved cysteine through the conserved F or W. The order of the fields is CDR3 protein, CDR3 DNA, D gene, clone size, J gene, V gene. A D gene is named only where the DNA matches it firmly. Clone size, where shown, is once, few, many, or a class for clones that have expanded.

CASSLGLGVNTEAFF TGTGCCAGCAGCTTAGGTTTAGGGGTGAACACTGAAGCTTTCTTT NA NA TRBJ1-1 TRBV11-2
CASRQTVNYGYTF TGTGCCAGCAGGCAGACAGTTAACTATGGCTACACCTTC NA NA TRBJ1-2 TRBV28
CASSLRTLDQGAEAFF TGCGCCAGCAGCTTGAGGACTCTCGACCAAGGCGCTGAAGCTTTCTTT NA NA TRBJ1-1 TRBV5-1
CASRRQDVNTEAFF TGTGCCAGTAGGAGACAGGATGTGAACACTGAAGCTTTCTTT NA once TRBJ1-1 TRBV19
CASSSQGWANTEAFF TGTGCCAGCAGCTCCCAAGGATGGGCGAACACTGAAGCTTTCTTT NA once TRBJ1-1 TRBV5-4
CASSLSGREGETQYF TGTGCCAGCAGTCTGAGCGGGAGGGAAGGGGAGACCCAGTACTTC TRBD2 NA TRBJ2-5 TRBV6-2/TRBV6-3
CASRMDTTGTQYF TGTGCCAGCAGGATGGACACTACGGGGACCCAGTACTTC NA NA TRBJ2-5 TRBV6-5
CASSLKAGGYNEQFF TGTGCCAGCAGCTTAAAAGCGGGGGGGTACAATGAGCAGTTCTTC TRBD2 few TRBJ2-1 TRBV5-5
CASSFARHTEAFF TGTGCCAGCAGCTTCGCCAGGCACACTGAAGCTTTCTTT NA NA TRBJ1-1 TRBV7-2
CSVEGQRLNTEAFF TGCAGCGTTGAAGGACAGCGATTGAACACTGAAGCTTTCTTT NA NA TRBJ1-1 TRBV29-1
CASSSGGAGEETQYF TGTGCCAGCAGCTCTGGGGGAGCGGGGGAAGAGACCCAGTACTTC TRBD2 NA TRBJ2-5 TRBV7-7
CATLPGTGHGYTF TGTGCCACCCTCCCAGGGACAGGGCATGGCTACACCTTC TRBD1 NA TRBJ1-2 TRBV28
CSASSRWQESSYNSPLHF TGCAGTGCTAGTTCCAGGTGGCAGGAAAGCTCCTATAATTCACCCCTCCACTTT NA NA TRBJ1-6 TRBV20-1
CASSNDRDGYTF TGTGCCAGCAGCAATGACAGAGATGGCTACACCTTC NA NA TRBJ1-2 TRBV21-1
CASSLLLGQVDTQYF TGTGCCAGCAGCTTACTTTTGGGGCAGGTCGATACGCAGTATTTT NA NA TRBJ2-3 TRBV11-2
CASSTLTSGSFNEQFF TGTGCCAGCAGTACCCTGACTAGCGGGAGCTTCAATGAGCAGTTCTTC TRBD2 NA TRBJ2-1 TRBV4-2
CASSTTGRYGYTF TGTGCCAGTAGTACGACAGGGAGATATGGCTACACCTTC TRBD1 NA TRBJ1-2 TRBV19
CASSLASGSAKNIQYF TGTGCCAGCAGCTTAGCCAGCGGTTCAGCCAAAAACATTCAGTACTTC NA NA TRBJ2-4 TRBV7-2
CASSFLDRGHNEQFF TGTGCCAGCAGTTTTTTGGACAGGGGCCACAATGAGCAGTTCTTC TRBD1 few TRBJ2-1 TRBV27
CASSKRFGRATKAGELFF TGTGCCAGCAGCAAAAGGTTTGGCAGGGCTACGAAGGCCGGGGAGCTGTTTTTT NA NA TRBJ2-2 TRBV21-1
CASSYRGQGGEKLFF TGTGCCAGCAGTTACCGGGGACAGGGAGGTGAAAAACTGTTTTTT TRBD1 NA TRBJ1-4 TRBV6-2/TRBV6-3
CASSLAVLAGYNEQFF TGTGCCAGCAGTTTGGCGGTACTAGCGGGTTACAATGAGCAGTTCTTC TRBD2 NA TRBJ2-1 TRBV5-6
CASSLAGDYYNEQFF TGTGCCAGCAGTTTAGCGGGAGATTACTACAATGAGCAGTTCTTC TRBD2 NA TRBJ2-1 TRBV27
CASSLIAGGSFF TGTGCCAGCAGCTTAATCGCAGGGGGGTCTTTCTTT TRBD1 few TRBJ1-1 TRBV7-8
CATRDRRTNNEQFF TGTGCCACCAGAGACAGGCGAACTAACAATGAGCAGTTCTTC NA NA TRBJ2-1 TRBV15
CASSSSFPGTEEAFF TGTGCCAGCAGCTCTTCGTTTCCCGGGACAGAAGAAGCTTTCTTT TRBD1 NA TRBJ1-1 TRBV7-9
CATSDVSGLNEQFF TGTGCCACCAGTGATGTCAGCGGTCTCAATGAGCAGTTCTTC NA NA TRBJ2-1 TRBV24-1
CASSQIIGGSNQPQHF TGTGCCAGCAGCCAAATTATTGGGGGGAGCAATCAGCCCCAGCATTTT NA NA TRBJ1-5 TRBV16
CASSYQGMNTEAFF TGTGCCAGCAGTTATCAGGGAATGAACACTGAAGCTTTCTTT NA NA TRBJ1-1 TRBV6-5